A single T cell receptor beta chain is shown here with its context. The antigen remains unidentified. This sample is part of a study of shared clonotypes between healthy human individuals. As for the study in general: For every donor, three CD4 naive, three CD4 memory, two CD8 naive and one CD8 memory plates were used.

Sequenced by immunoSEQ multiplex PCR; TCRdb stores in-frame clones only, minus some. Of 2 million to 2.5 million clones in the sample, 85% to 95% were seen once. CDR1 MNHEY and CDR2 SMNVEV come from the germline V gene (reference sequence). V lost 6 bases to trimming and J lost 0 bases; unmatched junction nucleotides: 7. CDR3 size: 15 residues. The study, taken as a whole, reports: Against clonotypes common to all four donors, non-shared ones had lower generation probabilities.

Sequenced: naive CD4+ T cells from PBMCs. As to subset: CD45RA+ positively selected. This receptor was obtained from a man in his late teens or twenties in good health. Some clones in this sample may be carry-over from other donors' samples. This sequence joins TRBV27 and TRBJ1-1, with 7 bases identical to TRBD1. This chain's CDR3 is CASRLRQGLNTEAFF. The DNA of the CDR3 is TGTGCCAGCAGGCTAAGACAGGGCCTGAACACTGAAGCTTTCTTT.